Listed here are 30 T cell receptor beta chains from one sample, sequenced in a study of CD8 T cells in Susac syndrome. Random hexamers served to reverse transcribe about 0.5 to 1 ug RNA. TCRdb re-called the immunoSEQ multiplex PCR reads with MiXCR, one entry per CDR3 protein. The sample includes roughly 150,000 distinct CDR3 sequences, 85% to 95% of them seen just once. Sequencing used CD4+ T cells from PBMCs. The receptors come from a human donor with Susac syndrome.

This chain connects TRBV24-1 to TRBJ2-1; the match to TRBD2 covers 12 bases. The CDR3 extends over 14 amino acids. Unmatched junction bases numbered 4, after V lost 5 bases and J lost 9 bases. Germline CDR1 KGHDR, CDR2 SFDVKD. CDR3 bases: TGTGCCACCAGTGCGGCTAGCGGGGGGGGTGAGCAGTTCTTC. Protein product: CATSAASGGGEQFF.

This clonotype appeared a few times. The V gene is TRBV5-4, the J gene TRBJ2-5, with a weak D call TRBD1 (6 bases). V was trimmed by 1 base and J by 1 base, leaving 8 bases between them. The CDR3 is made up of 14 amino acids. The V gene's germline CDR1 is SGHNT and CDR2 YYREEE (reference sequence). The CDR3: CASSLRGGQETQYF. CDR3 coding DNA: TGTGCCAGCAGCTTGAGAGGGGGCCAAGAGACCCAGTACTTC.

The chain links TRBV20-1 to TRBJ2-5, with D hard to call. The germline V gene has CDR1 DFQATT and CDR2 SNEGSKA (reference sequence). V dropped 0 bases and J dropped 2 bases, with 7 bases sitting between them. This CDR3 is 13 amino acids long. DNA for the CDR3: TGCAGTGCTAGAGATAACACTCAAGAGACCCAGTACTTC. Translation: CSARDNTQETQYF.

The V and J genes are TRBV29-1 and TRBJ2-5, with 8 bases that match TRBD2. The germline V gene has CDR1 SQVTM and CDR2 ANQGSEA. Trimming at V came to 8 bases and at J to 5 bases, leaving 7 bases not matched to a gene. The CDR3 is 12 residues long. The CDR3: CSSSGGRETQYF. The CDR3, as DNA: TGCAGCTCCAGCGGGGGTAGGGAGACCCAGTACTTC.

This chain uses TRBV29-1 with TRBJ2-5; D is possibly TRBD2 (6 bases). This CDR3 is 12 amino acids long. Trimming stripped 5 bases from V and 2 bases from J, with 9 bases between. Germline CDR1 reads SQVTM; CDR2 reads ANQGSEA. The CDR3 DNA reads TGCAGCGTTCGACGGGGGCAAGAGACCCAGTACTTC. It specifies CSVRRGQETQYF.

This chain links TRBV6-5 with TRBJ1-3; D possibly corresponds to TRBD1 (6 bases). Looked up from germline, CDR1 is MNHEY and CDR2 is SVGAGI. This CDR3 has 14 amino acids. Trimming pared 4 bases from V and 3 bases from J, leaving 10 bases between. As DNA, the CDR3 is TGTGCCAGCAGTTCGGCAGGGGTTGGAAACACCATATATTTT. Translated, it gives CASSSAGVGNTIYF.

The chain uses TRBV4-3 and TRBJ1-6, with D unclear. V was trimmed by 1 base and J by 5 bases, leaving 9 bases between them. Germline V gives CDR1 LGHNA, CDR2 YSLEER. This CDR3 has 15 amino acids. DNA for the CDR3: TGCGCCAGCAGCCAAGGGAGGGCGGATAATTCACCCCTCCACTTT. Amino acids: CASSQGRADNSPLHF.

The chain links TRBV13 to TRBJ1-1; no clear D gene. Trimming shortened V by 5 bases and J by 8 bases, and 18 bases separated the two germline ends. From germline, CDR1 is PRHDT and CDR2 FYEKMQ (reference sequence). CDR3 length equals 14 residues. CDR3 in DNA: TGTGCCAGCAGCCCGGGCCGGGTCGGTCCGGAAGCTTTCTTT. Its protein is CASSPGRVGPEAFF.

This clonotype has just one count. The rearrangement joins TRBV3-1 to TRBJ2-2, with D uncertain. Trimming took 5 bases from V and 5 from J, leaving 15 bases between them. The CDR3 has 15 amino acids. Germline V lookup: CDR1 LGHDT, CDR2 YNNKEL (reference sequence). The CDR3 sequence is CASSSPLKLTGELFF. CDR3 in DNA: TGTGCCAGCAGCTCCCCCTTGAAGTTAACCGGGGAGCTGTTTTTT.

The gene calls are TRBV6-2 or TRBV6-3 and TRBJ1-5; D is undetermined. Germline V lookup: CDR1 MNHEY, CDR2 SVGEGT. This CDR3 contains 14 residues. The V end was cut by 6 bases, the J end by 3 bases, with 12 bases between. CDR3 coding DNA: TGTGCCAGCAGGACGACGGTACCCAATCAGCCCCAGCATTTT. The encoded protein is CASRTTVPNQPQHF.

The CDR3 loop is CASRTGNSYGYTF. The DNA for the CDR3 is TGTGCCAGCAGGACAGGGAATAGCTATGGCTACACCTTC. The chain joins TRBV3-1 to TRBJ1-2; 7 bases line up with TRBD1. Germline values: CDR1 LGHDT, CDR2 YNNKEL (reference sequence). Germline trimming cut 6 bases from V and 4 bases from J; bases unmatched to any gene: 5. The CDR3 totals 13 residues.

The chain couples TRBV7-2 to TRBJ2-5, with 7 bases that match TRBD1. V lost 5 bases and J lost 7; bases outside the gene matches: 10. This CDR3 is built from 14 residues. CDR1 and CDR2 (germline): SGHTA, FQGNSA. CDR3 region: CASSEHGDRATQYF. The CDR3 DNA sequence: TGTGCCAGCAGCGAACATGGGGACAGAGCGACCCAGTACTTC. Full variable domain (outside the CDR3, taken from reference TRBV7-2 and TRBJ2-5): GAGVSQSPSNKVTEKGKDVELRCDPISGHTALYWYRQSLGQGLEFLIYFQGNSAPDKSGLPSDRFSAERTGGSVSTLTIQRTQQEDSAVYLCASSEHGDRATQYFGPGTRLLVL.

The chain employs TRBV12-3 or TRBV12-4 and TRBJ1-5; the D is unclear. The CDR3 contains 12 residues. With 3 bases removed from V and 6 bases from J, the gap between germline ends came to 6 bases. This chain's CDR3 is CASSFGVQPQHF. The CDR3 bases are TGTGCCAGCAGTTTTGGTGTTCAGCCCCAGCATTTT.

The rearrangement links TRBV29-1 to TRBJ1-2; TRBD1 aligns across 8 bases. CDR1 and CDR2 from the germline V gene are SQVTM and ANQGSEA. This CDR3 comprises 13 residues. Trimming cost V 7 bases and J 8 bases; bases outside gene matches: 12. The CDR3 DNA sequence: TGCAGCGCCACCCCTCAGGGGGCTTACGGCTACACCTTC. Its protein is CSATPQGAYGYTF.

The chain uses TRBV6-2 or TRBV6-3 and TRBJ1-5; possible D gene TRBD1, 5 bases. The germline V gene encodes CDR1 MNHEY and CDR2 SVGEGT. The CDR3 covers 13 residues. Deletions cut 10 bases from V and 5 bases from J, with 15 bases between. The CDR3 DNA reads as TGTGCCACCAGGAGGGGTGGTGATCAGCCCCAGCATTTT. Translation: CATRRGGDQPQHF.

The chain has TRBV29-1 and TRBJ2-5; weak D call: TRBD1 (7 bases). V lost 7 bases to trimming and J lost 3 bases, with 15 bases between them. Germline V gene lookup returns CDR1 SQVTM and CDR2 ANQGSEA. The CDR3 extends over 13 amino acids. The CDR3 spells CSGTRGAKETQYF. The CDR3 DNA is TGCAGCGGAACCAGGGGGGCCAAAGAGACCCAGTACTTC.

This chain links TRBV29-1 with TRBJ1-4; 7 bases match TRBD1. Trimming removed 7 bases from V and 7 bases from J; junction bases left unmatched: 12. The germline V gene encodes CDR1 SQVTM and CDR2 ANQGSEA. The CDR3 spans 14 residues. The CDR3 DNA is TGCAGCGGGTCACAGACAGGGAGAAGTGAAAAACTGTTTTTT. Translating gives CSGSQTGRSEKLFF.

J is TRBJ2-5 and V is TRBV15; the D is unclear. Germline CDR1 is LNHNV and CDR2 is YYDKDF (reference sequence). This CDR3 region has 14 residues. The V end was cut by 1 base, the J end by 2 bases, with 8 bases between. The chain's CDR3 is CATSRGRQQETQYF. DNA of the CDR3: TGTGCCACCAGCAGAGGACGGCAGCAAGAGACCCAGTACTTC.

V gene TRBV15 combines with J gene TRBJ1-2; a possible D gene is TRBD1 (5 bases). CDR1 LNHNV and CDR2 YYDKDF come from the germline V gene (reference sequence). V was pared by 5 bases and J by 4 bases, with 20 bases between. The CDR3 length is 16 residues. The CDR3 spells CATSRAGRQPFYGYTF. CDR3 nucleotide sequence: TGTGCCACCAGCCGAGCTGGCCGACAGCCCTTCTATGGCTACACCTTC.

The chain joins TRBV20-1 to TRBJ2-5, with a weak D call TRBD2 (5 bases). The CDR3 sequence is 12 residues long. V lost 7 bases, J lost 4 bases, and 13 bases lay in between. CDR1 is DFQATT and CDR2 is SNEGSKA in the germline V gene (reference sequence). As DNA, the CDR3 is TGCAGTGGGGTTTTCAGCGGAGAGACCCAGTACTTC. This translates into CSGVFSGETQYF.

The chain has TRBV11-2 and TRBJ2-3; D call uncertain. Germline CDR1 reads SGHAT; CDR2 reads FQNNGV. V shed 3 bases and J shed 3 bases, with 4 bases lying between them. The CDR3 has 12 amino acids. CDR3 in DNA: TGTGCCAGCAGCTTTGGGACAGATACGCAGTATTTT. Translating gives CASSFGTDTQYF.

The CDR3 DNA is TGTGCCAGCAGCCAAGGAGGATTCAAAACTGAAGCTTTCTTT. This codes for CASSQGGFKTEAFF. The chain carries TRBV14 and TRBJ1-1; D is undetermined. The germline CDR1 and CDR2 sequences are SGHDN and FVKESK. Trimming took off 1 base at V and 5 bases at J, with 11 bases between the two ends. This CDR3 region has 14 residues.

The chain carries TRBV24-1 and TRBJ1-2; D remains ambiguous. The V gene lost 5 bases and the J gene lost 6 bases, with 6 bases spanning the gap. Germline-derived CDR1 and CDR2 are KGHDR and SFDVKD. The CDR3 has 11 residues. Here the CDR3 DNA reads TGTGCCACCAGTGCAGGCAATGGCTACACCTTC. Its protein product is CATSAGNGYTF.

CDR3 loop: CASSISGQANQPQHF. CDR3 nucleotides: TGTGCCAGTAGTATATCGGGACAGGCCAATCAGCCCCAGCATTTT. The gene calls are TRBV19 and TRBJ1-5, with 8 bases lining up with TRBD1. V dropped 2 bases and J dropped 3; count of bases not matched to a gene: 3. This CDR3 has 15 amino acids. Per germline, CDR1 LNHDA and CDR2 SQIVND (reference sequence).

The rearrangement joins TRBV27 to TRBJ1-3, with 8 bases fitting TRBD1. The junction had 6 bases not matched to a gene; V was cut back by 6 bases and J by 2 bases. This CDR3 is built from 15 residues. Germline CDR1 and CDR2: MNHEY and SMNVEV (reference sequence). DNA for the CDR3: TGTGCCAGCAGACAAACAGGGGGTACTGGAAACACCATATATTTT. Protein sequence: CASRQTGGTGNTIYF.

CDR3 DNA sequence: TGCAGCGTTGAAGGGGCGGGGGATACGCAGTATTTT. Encoded protein: CSVEGAGDTQYF. The rearrangement links TRBV29-1 to TRBJ2-3, with D perhaps matching TRBD2 (6 bases). CDR1 is SQVTM and CDR2 is ANQGSEA in the germline V gene. Deletions cut 1 base from V and 6 bases from J, with 8 bases between. The CDR3 has 12 amino acids.

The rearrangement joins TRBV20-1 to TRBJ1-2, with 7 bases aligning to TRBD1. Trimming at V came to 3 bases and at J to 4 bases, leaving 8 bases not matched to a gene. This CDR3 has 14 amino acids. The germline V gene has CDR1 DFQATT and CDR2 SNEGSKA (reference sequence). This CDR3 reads CSASADRLLYGYTF. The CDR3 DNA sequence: TGCAGTGCTAGCGCGGACAGGCTACTCTATGGCTACACCTTC.

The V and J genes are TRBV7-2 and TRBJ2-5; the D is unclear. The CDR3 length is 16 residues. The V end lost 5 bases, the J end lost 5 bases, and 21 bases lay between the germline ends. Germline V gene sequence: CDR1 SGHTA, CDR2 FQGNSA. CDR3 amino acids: CASSPDGSKVGETQYF. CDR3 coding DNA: TGTGCCAGCAGCCCGGACGGGTCCAAGGTTGGCGAGACCCAGTACTTC.

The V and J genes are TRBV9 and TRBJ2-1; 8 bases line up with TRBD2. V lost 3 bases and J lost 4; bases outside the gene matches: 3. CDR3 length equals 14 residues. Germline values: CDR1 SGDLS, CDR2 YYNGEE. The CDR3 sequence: CASSERGSYNEQFF. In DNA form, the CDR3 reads TGTGCCAGCAGCGAGCGGGGGAGTTACAATGAGCAGTTCTTC.

CDR3 protein: CASGLQGDSPLHF. CDR3 DNA: TGTGCTAGTGGTTTGCAGGGGGACTCACCCCTCCACTTT. The chain carries TRBV12-5 and TRBJ1-6, with 7 bases fitting TRBD1. Germline V CDR1 and CDR2: LGHNT, FRNRAP. This CDR3 has 13 amino acids. V trimming: 2 bases; J trimming: 10 bases; junction bases outside the gene matches: 2.